These 5 T cell receptor beta chains came from one sample sequenced in a study of T-cell memory formation after mild COVID-19. MiXCR was run by TCRdb on the 5' RACE reads, yielding one entry per CDR3 protein. The table includes a few hundred thousand distinct CDR3 sequences, around 25% detected once. Sequenced input: PBMCs or a T cell subset sorted from them (not recorded which). The receptors were gathered from an adult woman who had mild COVID-19 (a few samples of this study predate the infection). Cell type and time point are not known.

This clonotype was seen more than once but under ten times. J is TRBJ2-2 and V is TRBV4-2; 10 positions match TRBD2. The CDR3 covers 16 residues. Germline CDR1 LGHNA, CDR2 YNFKEQ. V was clipped by 1 base and J by 2 bases; unmatched bases: 1. The CDR3 sequence: CASSQVAGGNTGELFF. The CDR3 DNA sequence: TGTGCCAGCAGCCAAGTAGCGGGGGGAAACACCGGGGAGCTGTTTTTT.

This clonotype was recorded many times. The V gene is TRBV7-7, the J gene TRBJ2-5; 8 nucleotides line up with TRBD2. The V and J ends lost 5 bases and 4 bases, in that order; junction bases with no gene match: 0. Per the germline V gene, CDR1 is SSHAT and CDR2 is FNYEAQ (reference sequence). The CDR3 spans 12 residues. The CDR3 reads CASSREGETQYF. The CDR3 DNA reads as TGTGCCAGCAGCCGGGAGGGAGAGACCCAGTACTTC.

In this sample, this clonotype turned up a few times. The chain is built from TRBV10-3 and TRBJ1-6, with D hard to call. V lost 0 bases and J lost 5, with 11 bases in between. This CDR3 has 16 amino acids. Looked up from germline, CDR1 is ENHRY and CDR2 is SYGVKD. The CDR3: CAISESSGKNNSPLHF. CDR3 in DNA: TGTGCCATCAGTGAGTCGTCAGGAAAGAATAATTCACCCCTCCACTTT.

At least ten counts were recorded for this clonotype. The rearrangement links TRBV20-1 to TRBJ2-1; TRBD2 matches 16 bases. The CDR3 extends over 19 amino acids. V was clipped by 3 bases and J by 5 bases; unmatched bases: 13. From germline, CDR1 is DFQATT and CDR2 SNEGSKA (reference sequence). The CDR3 region has the DNA TGCAGTGCTAGTCCTCCCGGGACTAGCGGGGGGGCCAGGGACAATGAGCAGTTCTTC. As protein: CSASPPGTSGGARDNEQFF.

V is TRBV7-2 and J is TRBJ2-1; D unclear. The germline V and J ends were trimmed by 5 bases and 2 bases, with 7 bases remaining between them. The CDR3 is made up of 13 amino acids. CDR1 is SGHTA, CDR2 FQGNSA, per germline. The CDR3 coding sequence is TGTGCCAGCAGCCCCGAAACCTACAATGAGCAGTTCTTC. This sequence encodes CASSPETYNEQFF. Using reference TRBV7-2 and TRBJ2-1 for the parts outside the CDR3, the full variable domain is GAGVSQSPSNKVTEKGKDVELRCDPISGHTALYWYRQSLGQGLEFLIYFQGNSAPDKSGLPSDRFSAERTGGSVSTLTIQRTQQEDSAVYLCASSPETYNEQFFGPGTRLTVL.